The entry below gives a single T cell receptor (beta chain) sequence along with its context. The sample comes from a study of T cell changes during pregnancy in multiple sclerosis. Germline V gene data show CDR1 as SGHTA and CDR2 as FQGTGA. Trimming pared 1 base from V and 7 bases from J, leaving 10 bases between. This CDR3 has 13 amino acids. TCRdb keeps only in-frame clones here, not all; method: immunoSEQ multiplex PCR. This repertoire shows about 70,000 clones, roughly 94% found once; its top ten account for 0.5% to 0.65%. This rearrangement joins TRBV7-3 to TRBJ1-1; D not certain. Sequencing used peripheral blood, obtained in the third trimester of pregnancy. The clonotype originates from a female donor with multiple sclerosis, enrolled in a pregnancy study. The CDR3 reads CASSLKNRGEAFF. The CDR3 DNA is TGTGCCAGCAGCTTAAAAAATCGCGGTGAAGCTTTCTTT.